This entry concerns a single TCR beta chain. These data originate in a study of T cells in Graves' hyperthyroidism and ophthalmopathy. RNA transcripts yielded amplified TCR beta CDR3 regions. The HTBI primer set was used in a first-round RT-PCR of the TCR CDR3. In TCRdb, the multiplex PCR reads were re-called with MiXCR into one record per CDR3 protein. The sample includes 80,000 to 100,000 distinct CDR3 sequences, 40% seen only once; the top ten take around 9.6%. Graves' hyperthyroidism was deemed stable given no ophthalmopathy progression within 18 months. The CDR3 consists of 16 residues. The J segment lost 2 bases and the V segment lost 8 bases, leaving 12 bases of the junction unmatched. The V gene's germline CDR1 is MDHEN and CDR2 SYDVKM.

The source of this sequence is a woman aged 25 to 45 with Graves' hyperthyroidism. Sample: peripheral blood or thyroid tissue (not recorded which). The chain recombines TRBV28 with TRBJ2-5, with TRBD2 matching over 9 bases. As DNA, the CDR3 is TGTGCCAGCTCGGCTAGCGGGATCCCCTTACAAGAGACCCAGTACTTC. Translated: CASSASGIPLQETQYF.